A single sample is the source of the 21 T cell receptor beta chains below, sequenced in a study of T cell changes during pregnancy in multiple sclerosis. Measured with immunoSEQ multiplex PCR; TCRdb has only the in-frame clones, and not every one. The repertoire includes 40,000 to 60,000 clones, approximately 92% of them detected once, and approximately 0.72% sits in the top ten. The source material was CD4+ T cells from peripheral blood mononuclear cells, sampled in the third trimester of pregnancy. These receptors were collected from a female donor with multiple sclerosis, enrolled in a pregnancy study.

This chain links TRBV6-5 with TRBJ2-1; a possible D gene is TRBD1 (6 bases). Germline CDR1 reads MNHEY; CDR2 reads SVGAGI. Trimming took off 4 bases at V and 10 bases at J, with 11 bases between the two ends. This CDR3 has 12 amino acids. The CDR3 sequence is CASSSRGGEQFF. CDR3 nucleotides: TGTGCCAGCAGTTCCAGGGGTGGCGAGCAGTTCTTC.

This chain uses TRBV7-9 with TRBJ1-2; unclear D gene. The length of the CDR3 is 13 residues. Trimming left V 2 bases short and J 10 bases short, with 14 bases between. Germline V lookup: CDR1 SEHNR, CDR2 FQNEAQ (reference sequence). CDR3 loop: CASSLRNRESYTF. The DNA for the CDR3 is TGTGCCAGCAGCTTACGTAATCGGGAATCCTACACCTTC.

The chain employs TRBV28 and TRBJ1-5; D unclear. CDR1 MDHEN and CDR2 SYDVKM come from the germline V gene. V was cut by 6 bases and J by 2 bases, with 14 bases left in between. The CDR3 is made up of 15 amino acids. The CDR3 nucleotides read TGTGCCAGCAGACAGATTATAGGTCGCAATCAGCCCCAGCATTTT. This encodes CASRQIIGRNQPQHF. The full variable domain, its missing parts supplied by reference TRBV28 and TRBJ1-5, is DVKVTQSSRYLVKRTGEKVFLECVQDMDHENMFWYRQDPGLGLRLIYFSYDVKMKEKGDIPEGYSVSREKKERFSLILESASTNQTSMYLCASRQIIGRNQPQHFGDGTRLSIL.

The V call is TRBV5-1, the J call TRBJ2-1; the match to TRBD2 covers 10 bases. The CDR3 sequence is 15 residues long. Per germline, CDR1 SGHRS and CDR2 YFSETQ. The junction had 9 bases not matched to a gene; V was cut back by 4 bases and J by 8 bases. CDR3 residues: CASSEPGLAIDEQFF. The CDR3 coding sequence is TGCGCCAGCAGCGAGCCGGGACTAGCGATCGATGAGCAGTTCTTC.

The gene calls are TRBV6-5 and TRBJ2-1; D is perhaps TRBD1 (6 bases). Germline CDR1 MNHEY, CDR2 SVGAGI. The V end was cut by 8 bases, the J end by 0 bases, with 14 bases between. This CDR3 is 15 amino acids long. The CDR3 here is CASGTAGVSYNEQFF. The CDR3 DNA follows: TGTGCCAGCGGTACCGCAGGGGTCTCCTACAATGAGCAGTTCTTC.

V and J are TRBV28 and TRBJ2-5, with TRBD2 matching over 7 bases. Germline CDR1 and CDR2: MDHEN and SYDVKM. V shed 3 bases and J 6 bases; nucleotides not matched to a gene: 7. This CDR3 spans 14 amino acids. The DNA for the CDR3 is TGTGCCAGCAGTTTGGGGCTAGCGGTAAAGACCCAGTACTTC. This translates into CASSLGLAVKTQYF. Drawing the rest from reference TRBV28 and TRBJ2-5, the complete variable domain is DVKVTQSSRYLVKRTGEKVFLECVQDMDHENMFWYRQDPGLGLRLIYFSYDVKMKEKGDIPEGYSVSREKKERFSLILESASTNQTSMYLCASSLGLAVKTQYFGPGTRLLVL.

Here the CDR3 DNA reads TGTGCCGCAAGACCGGGACAGGGGCGCTACGAGCAGTACTTC. Amino acids: CAARPGQGRYEQYF. V is TRBV10-3 and J is TRBJ2-7; 10 bases align to TRBD1. Unmatched junction bases numbered 10, after V lost 11 bases and J lost 3 bases. The CDR3 runs 14 residues. Germline V lookup: CDR1 ENHRY, CDR2 SYGVKD.

The table lists this clone with a count of one. The chain joins TRBV19 to TRBJ2-1, with D uncertain. The germline V gene has CDR1 LNHDA and CDR2 SQIVND (reference sequence). CDR3 length: 15 residues. V gave up 6 bases and J gave up 0 bases, with 12 bases separating them. The CDR3 DNA is TGTGCCAGTAGCACCAGTTTAATCTCCTACAATGAGCAGTTCTTC. Its translation is CASSTSLISYNEQFF.

The CDR3 nucleotides are TGTGCCAGTAGTATATTCCCCCCTCAGGTCTATGGCTACACCTTC. Translating gives CASSIFPPQVYGYTF. The chain joins TRBV19 to TRBJ1-2; D ambiguous. Looked up from germline, CDR1 is LNHDA and CDR2 is SQIVND (reference sequence). This CDR3 is built from 15 residues. V was pared by 2 bases and J by 4 bases, with 14 bases between. The whole variable domain, filled in from reference TRBV19 and TRBJ1-2, reads DGGITQSPKYLFRKEGQNVTLSCEQNLNHDAMYWYRQDPGQGLRLIYYSQIVNDFQKGDIAEGYSVSREKKESFPLTVTSAQKNPTAFYLCASSIFPPQVYGYTFGSGTRLTVV.

This rearrangement joins TRBV29-1 to TRBJ2-7, with D perhaps TRBD2 (5 bases). The CDR3 runs 12 residues. V shed 0 bases and J shed 4 bases, with 7 bases lying between them. Germline-derived CDR1 and CDR2 are SQVTM and ANQGSEA. CDR3 region: CSVEDTGYEQYF. The CDR3 DNA is TGCAGCGTTGAAGATACGGGGTACGAGCAGTACTTC.

The chain recombines TRBV28 with TRBJ1-2; D perhaps matches TRBD1 (6 bases). Trimming removed 6 bases at V and 4 bases at J, with 18 bases between. Germline CDR1 MDHEN, CDR2 SYDVKM. The length of the CDR3 is 15 residues. The CDR3 bases are TGTGCCAGCAGCCCTGGGGGGGGCACCGTCTATGGCTACACCTTC. Its protein is CASSPGGGTVYGYTF.

The chain uses TRBV6-5 and TRBJ1-5, with D unresolved. V dropped 0 bases and J dropped 5 bases, with 8 bases sitting between them. The CDR3 sequence is 14 residues long. Germline CDR1 reads MNHEY; CDR2 reads SVGAGI. The CDR3 protein is CASSYSTSDQPQHF. The CDR3 bases are TGTGCCAGCAGTTACTCGACTTCAGATCAGCCCCAGCATTTT.

The rearrangement links TRBV28 to TRBJ1-1; D is unclear. CDR3 length: 14 residues. CDR1 MDHEN and CDR2 SYDVKM come from the germline V gene. V lost 7 bases to trimming and J lost 0 bases, with 12 bases between them. CDR3 DNA sequence: TGTGCCAGCATGTCAGTACAAATGAACACTGAAGCTTTCTTT. Amino acid sequence: CASMSVQMNTEAFF.

V gene TRBV2 combines with J gene TRBJ2-7; 7 bases fit TRBD2. Per the germline V gene, CDR1 is SNHLY and CDR2 is FYNNEI. The CDR3 is made up of 13 amino acids. Losses at the gene ends were 4 bases for V and 0 bases for J; bases not matched to a gene: 0. The chain's CDR3 is CASSGGGSYEQYF. The CDR3 nucleotides read TGTGCCAGCAGTGGCGGGGGCTCCTACGAGCAGTACTTC.

This chain links TRBV7-2 with TRBJ2-3, with TRBD1 matching 7 bases. This CDR3 is built from 15 residues. V was clipped by 5 bases and J by 5 bases; unmatched bases: 10. Germline values: CDR1 SGHTA, CDR2 FQGNSA. The CDR3 bases are TGTGCCAGCAGCACCCGACAGGGTGGGGGAGATACGCAGTATTTT. It yields the protein CASSTRQGGGDTQYF.

The chain uses TRBV25-1 and TRBJ2-1, with D maybe TRBD1 (6 bases). V was pared by 3 bases and J by 3 bases, with 15 bases between. CDR3 length equals 16 residues. Germline V gene data show CDR1 as MGHDK and CDR2 as SYGVNS. The CDR3 loop reads CASSDFTGSFYNEQFF. In DNA, the CDR3 is TGTGCCAGCAGTGATTTCACAGGGAGTTTCTACAATGAGCAGTTCTTC.

This clone was picked up one time. The CDR3 loop reads CAISESRSPSTDTQYF. The CDR3 DNA sequence: TGTGCCATCAGTGAGTCGAGGTCCCCCAGCACAGATACGCAGTATTTT. The chain uses TRBV10-3 and TRBJ2-3; D remains unclear. The CDR3 totals 16 residues. Germline V gene data show CDR1 as ENHRY and CDR2 as SYGVKD. The ends were cut back, 0 bases at V and 0 bases at J, with 10 bases in the middle.

The chain links TRBV28 to TRBJ1-2, with TRBD1 matching 9 bases. V shed 5 bases and J 8 bases; nucleotides not matched to a gene: 15. The CDR3 totals 16 residues. Germline CDR1 and CDR2: MDHEN and SYDVKM. The CDR3, as DNA: TGTGCCAGCAGTATTAGGGCGGGGACAGGGCCGCGAGGCTACACCTTC. Protein product: CASSIRAGTGPRGYTF.

The chain combines TRBV28 with TRBJ2-2, with D perhaps TRBD2 (5 bases). Germline CDR1 is MDHEN and CDR2 is SYDVKM. With 9 bases removed from V and 0 bases from J, the gap between germline ends came to 20 bases. The CDR3 runs 17 residues. The CDR3 here is CASATRAGLTNTGELFF. CDR3 nucleotides: TGTGCCAGTGCGACCCGCGCGGGCCTAACGAACACCGGGGAGCTGTTTTTT.

CDR3 protein: CASSAQGHQETQYF. CDR3 sequence (DNA): TGTGCCAGCAGCGCACAGGGCCACCAAGAGACCCAGTACTTC. The chain employs TRBV7-2 and TRBJ2-5; possible D gene TRBD1, 6 bases. Trimming stripped 5 bases from V and 0 bases from J, with 10 bases between. The CDR3 is 14 amino acids. Per the germline V gene, CDR1 is SGHTA and CDR2 is FQGNSA.

V usage is TRBV30 and J usage is TRBJ2-7, with a weak D call TRBD1 (6 bases). The CDR3 contains 12 residues. Per germline, CDR1 GTSNPN and CDR2 SVGIG (reference sequence). Trimming removed 4 bases from V and 4 bases from J, with 11 bases in between. Here the CDR3 reads CAWTPRGYEQYF. The CDR3, as DNA: TGTGCCTGGACACCCAGGGGTTACGAGCAGTACTTC.